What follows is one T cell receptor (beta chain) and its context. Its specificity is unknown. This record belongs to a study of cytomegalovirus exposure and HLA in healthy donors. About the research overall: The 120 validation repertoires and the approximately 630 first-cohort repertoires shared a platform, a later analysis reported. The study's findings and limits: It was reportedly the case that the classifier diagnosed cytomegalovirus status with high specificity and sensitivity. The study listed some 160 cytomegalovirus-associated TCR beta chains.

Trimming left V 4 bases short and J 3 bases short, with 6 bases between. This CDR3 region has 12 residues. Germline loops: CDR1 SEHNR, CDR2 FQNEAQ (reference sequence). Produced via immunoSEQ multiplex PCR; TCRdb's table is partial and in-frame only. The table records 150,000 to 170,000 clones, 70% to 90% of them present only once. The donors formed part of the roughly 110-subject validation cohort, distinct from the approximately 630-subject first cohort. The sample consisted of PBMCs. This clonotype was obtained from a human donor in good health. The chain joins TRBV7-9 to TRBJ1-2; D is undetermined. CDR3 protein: CASSSTDYGYTF. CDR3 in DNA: TGTGCCAGCAGCTCTACAGACTATGGCTACACCTTC. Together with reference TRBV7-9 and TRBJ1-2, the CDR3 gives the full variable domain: DTGVSQNPRHKITKRGQNVTFRCDPISEHNRLYWYRQTLGQGPEFLTYFQNEAQLEKSRLLSDRFSAERPKGSFSTLEIQRTEQGDSAMYLCASSSTDYGYTFGSGTRLTVV.